This TCR beta chain was recovered during a study of early T cells in non-severe SARS-CoV-2 infection. Looking at the study overall: Unsorted whole-blood RNA was sequenced in bulk, leaving chains unpaired.

TCRdb passed the 5' RACE reads through MiXCR, listing each CDR3 protein once. Of tens of thousands of distinct CDR3 sequences detected, 15% to 17% appear once; the ten largest clones hold around 12%. This clonotype was seen ten or more times. V lost 6 bases, J lost 8 bases, and 8 bases stayed unmatched. The CDR3 loop spans 14 amino acids. The sample was whole blood. The clonotype was recovered from an adult who was a healthcare worker with PCR-confirmed SARS-CoV-2 infection or an uninfected control (not recorded which). V usage is TRBV12-3 or TRBV12-4 and J usage is TRBJ2-3; 10 bases are a match to TRBD2. The CDR3 DNA reads as TGTGCCAGCAGAACTAGCGGGGCGTGGGGTACGCAGTATTTT. This codes for CASRTSGAWGTQYF.